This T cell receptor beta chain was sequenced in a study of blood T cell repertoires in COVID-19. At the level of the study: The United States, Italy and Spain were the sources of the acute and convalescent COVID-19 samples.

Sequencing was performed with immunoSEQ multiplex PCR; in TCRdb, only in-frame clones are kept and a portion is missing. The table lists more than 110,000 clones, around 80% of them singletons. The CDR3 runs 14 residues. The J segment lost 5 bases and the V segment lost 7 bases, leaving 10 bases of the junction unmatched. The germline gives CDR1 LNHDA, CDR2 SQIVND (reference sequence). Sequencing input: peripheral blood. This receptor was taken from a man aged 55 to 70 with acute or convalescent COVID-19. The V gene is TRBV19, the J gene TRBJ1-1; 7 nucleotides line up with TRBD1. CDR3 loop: CASISGTGVTEAFF. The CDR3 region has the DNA TGTGCCAGTATTTCGGGTACAGGGGTTACTGAAGCTTTCTTT.